Shown below are 32 T cell receptor beta chains from a single sample sequenced in a study of blood T cell repertoires in COVID-19. TCRdb keeps only in-frame clones here, not all; method: immunoSEQ multiplex PCR. Of more than 200,000 clones listed, 80% to 85% were seen once; the top ten hold approximately 4.4%. The sample taken for sequencing was peripheral blood. These TCRs come from a man between 45 and 60 years old with active or convalescent COVID-19.

The chain recombines TRBV27 with TRBJ1-4, with D uncertain. This CDR3 is built from 14 residues. Germline V gene data show CDR1 as MNHEY and CDR2 as SMNVEV (reference sequence). With 5 bases removed from V and 3 bases from J, the gap between germline ends came to 10 bases. The CDR3, as DNA: TGTGCCAGCAGTACTAGCCCACCTAATGAAAAACTGTTTTTT. Translated, it gives CASSTSPPNEKLFF. The full variable domain, with the rest looked up from reference TRBV27 and TRBJ1-4, is EAQVTQNPRYLITVTGKKLTVTCSQNMNHEYMSWYRQDPGLGLRQIYYSMNVEVTDKGDVPEGYKVSRKEKRNFPLILESPSPNQTSLYFCASSTSPPNEKLFFGSGTQLSVL.

The V and J genes are TRBV5-1 and TRBJ2-4; 7 bases are a match to TRBD2. This CDR3 spans 16 amino acids. Losses at the gene ends were 4 bases for V and 8 bases for J; bases not matched to a gene: 15. Germline assignment: CDR1 SGHRS and CDR2 YFSETQ. CDR3 residues: CASSPPGGSGGDIQYF. The CDR3 nucleotides are TGCGCCAGCAGCCCCCCGGGGGGTTCAGGTGGTGACATTCAGTACTTC.

The J gene is TRBJ2-5, the V gene TRBV21-1; the table's D call TRBD2 went unverified against the DNA. TRBV21-1 is a pseudogene segment. This CDR3 has 15 amino acids. This CDR3 is CASTEGRGDKETQYF. In DNA form, the CDR3 reads TGTGCCAGCACCGAAGGACGGGGGGACAAAGAGACCCAGTACTTC.

The chain uses TRBV10-3 and TRBJ1-2; 9 nucleotides match TRBD1. The V and J ends lost 10 bases and 7 bases, in that order; junction bases with no gene match: 13. Germline lookup yields CDR1 ENHRY and CDR2 SYGVKD. This CDR3 is built from 14 residues. The CDR3 is CATDPGQGWSGYTF. DNA for the CDR3: TGTGCCACCGATCCTGGACAGGGGTGGAGTGGCTACACCTTC.

This clone has just one count. The CDR3 protein is CASSLSLAGVTDTQYF. CDR3 in DNA: TGTGCCAGCAGTTTATCGTTAGCGGGGGTCACAGATACGCAGTATTTT. V is TRBV27 and J is TRBJ2-3; 9 bases match TRBD2. CDR1 and CDR2 from the germline V gene are MNHEY and SMNVEV (reference sequence). CDR3 length: 16 amino acids. The trim removed 0 bases at V and 2 bases at J, leaving 3 bases unmatched.

The chain employs TRBV19 and TRBJ1-5; TRBD1 matches at 7 bases. There are 15 residues in the CDR3. After removal of 6 bases from V and 2 bases from J, the junction contained 7 bases not matched to a gene. Germline-derived CDR1 and CDR2 are LNHDA and SQIVND (reference sequence). The CDR3 coding sequence is TGTGCCAGTAGGGCGGACAGGAGGGGCAATCAGCCCCAGCATTTT. It is translated as CASRADRRGNQPQHF. Filled out from reference TRBV19 and TRBJ1-5, the complete variable domain reads DGGITQSPKYLFRKEGQNVTLSCEQNLNHDAMYWYRQDPGQGLRLIYYSQIVNDFQKGDIAEGYSVSREKKESFPLTVTSAQKNPTAFYLCASRADRRGNQPQHFGDGTRLSIL.

This sequence joins TRBV28 and TRBJ2-7; 9 bases line up with TRBD1. CDR3 length equals 16 residues. In germline, CDR1 is MDHEN, CDR2 SYDVKM. The J segment lost 1 base and the V segment lost 6 bases, leaving 10 bases of the junction unmatched. CDR3 sequence (DNA): TGTGCCAGCAGATCCTCCCCGGGACAGGGATCCTACGAGCAGTACTTC. Encoded protein: CASRSSPGQGSYEQYF.

V is TRBV27 and J is TRBJ2-6; no clear D. Germline V gene sequence: CDR1 MNHEY, CDR2 SMNVEV (reference sequence). This CDR3 comprises 15 residues. V gave up 5 bases and J gave up 4 bases, with 12 bases separating them. In DNA form, the CDR3 reads TGTGCCAGCAGTCCCCTCGGGTTCGGGGCCAACGTCCTGACTTTC. Amino acids: CASSPLGFGANVLTF. Together with reference TRBV27 and TRBJ2-6, the CDR3 gives the full variable domain: EAQVTQNPRYLITVTGKKLTVTCSQNMNHEYMSWYRQDPGLGLRQIYYSMNVEVTDKGDVPEGYKVSRKEKRNFPLILESPSPNQTSLYFCASSPLGFGANVLTFGAGSRLTVL.

The rearrangement uses TRBV28 and TRBJ2-2; D is possibly TRBD1 (6 bases). The CDR3 is 16 amino acids. V shed 3 bases and J shed 5 bases, with 16 bases lying between them. Germline V gives CDR1 MDHEN, CDR2 SYDVKM. The CDR3 loop reads CASSFTGRIATGELFF. The CDR3 region has the DNA TGTGCCAGCAGTTTCACAGGGAGAATAGCTACCGGGGAGCTGTTTTTT.

V gene TRBV20-1 combines with J gene TRBJ1-5, with 8 bases fitting TRBD1. CDR1 DFQATT and CDR2 SNEGSKA come from the germline V gene (reference sequence). The CDR3 runs to 15 residues. Trimming took 3 bases from V and 4 from J; bases not matched to a gene: 8. CDR3 amino acids: CSASRWTGLNQPQHF. The CDR3 nucleotides read TGCAGTGCTAGTCGATGGACAGGGTTGAATCAGCCCCAGCATTTT.

V is TRBV2 and J is TRBJ2-2; 11 positions agree with TRBD1. Germline CDR1 and CDR2: SNHLY and FYNNEI. This CDR3 contains 15 residues. Trimming took 4 bases from V and 7 from J; bases not matched to a gene: 5. The CDR3 loop is CASSADRGLIGELFF. DNA of the CDR3: TGTGCCAGCAGTGCGGACAGGGGGCTTATCGGGGAGCTGTTTTTT. The full variable domain, rest sourced from reference TRBV2 and TRBJ2-2, is EPEVTQTPSHQVTQMGQEVILRCVPISNHLYFYWYRQILGQKVEFLVSFYNNEISEKSEIFDDQFSVERPDGSNFTLKIRSTKLEDSAMYFCASSADRGLIGELFFGEGSRLTVL.

The chain uses TRBV19 and TRBJ2-7; 8 bases fit TRBD1. The CDR3 is 15 residues long. The germline gives CDR1 LNHDA, CDR2 SQIVND (reference sequence). V lost 5 bases to trimming and J lost 1 base; unmatched junction nucleotides: 7. DNA for the CDR3: TGTGCCAGTAGTGATCCGGGACAGGTGTCCTACGAGCAGTACTTC. It yields the protein CASSDPGQVSYEQYF.

The chain uses TRBV6-5 and TRBJ1-1; D gene uncertain. Trimming pared 6 bases from V and 8 bases from J, leaving 19 bases between. The CDR3 runs to 14 residues. From germline, CDR1 is MNHEY and CDR2 SVGAGI. The CDR3 reads CASSSPGEGPEAFF. The CDR3, as DNA: TGTGCCAGCAGCTCCCCCGGGGAGGGCCCCGAAGCTTTCTTT.

V and J are TRBV9 and TRBJ1-1; possible D gene TRBD1, 5 bases. V lost 3 bases to trimming and J lost 1 base, with 16 bases between them. In germline, CDR1 is SGDLS, CDR2 YYNGEE. This CDR3 has 16 residues. CDR3 in amino acids: CASSATALIQNTEAFF. CDR3 coding DNA: TGTGCCAGCAGCGCGACAGCCCTTATACAGAACACTGAAGCTTTCTTT.

In DNA form, the CDR3 reads TGTGCCAGCGGCGGCCTATACACTGAAGCTTTCTTT. Amino acids: CASGGLYTEAFF. The chain combines TRBV9 with TRBJ1-1; no clear D gene. The CDR3 is made up of 12 amino acids. Trimming shortened V by 7 bases and J by 3 bases, and 10 bases separated the two germline ends. Germline CDR1 is SGDLS and CDR2 is YYNGEE.

The chain has TRBV6-6 and TRBJ1-2; TRBD1 might be the D (5 bases). This CDR3 spans 14 amino acids. V lost 7 bases and J lost 4, with 16 bases in between. CDR1 is MNHNY and CDR2 is SVGAGI in the germline V gene (reference sequence). The CDR3 region has the DNA TGTGCCAGCACCCTGGCAGGGCCCGGCTATGGCTACACCTTC. It translates to CASTLAGPGYGYTF.

In its sample, this clone was seen once. An end of the junction differs from the germline gene, which may be a read error. The chain links TRBV5-1 to TRBJ2-5; 9 nucleotides line up with TRBD2. The CDR3 spans 17 residues. Germline lookup yields CDR1 SGHRS and CDR2 YFSETQ. The CDR3 region is CARSWGGGGGAPETQYF. The DNA of the CDR3 is TGCGCCCGCAGCTGGGGGGGCGGCGGGGGGGCCCCGGAGACCCAGTACTTC.

This chain connects TRBV12-3 or TRBV12-4 to TRBJ1-4; perhaps TRBD1 as D (5 bases). The CDR3 is 13 residues long. The V gene lost 6 bases and the J gene lost 5 bases, with 10 bases spanning the gap. CDR3: CASSGGANEKLFF. As DNA, the CDR3 is TGTGCCAGCAGCGGAGGGGCCAATGAAAAACTGTTTTTT.

The rearrangement joins TRBV5-4 to TRBJ2-3, with a tentative D call TRBD1 (5 bases). This CDR3 contains 15 residues. Germline assignment: CDR1 SGHNT and CDR2 YYREEE (reference sequence). Between the trimmed V and J ends, which lost 0 bases and 6 bases, there was a span of 14 bases. In DNA, the CDR3 is TGTGCCAGCAGCTTGGCCCAGGCAGGGTGGGATACGCAGTATTTT. Encoded protein: CASSLAQAGWDTQYF.

This sequence joins TRBV4-2 and TRBJ2-3; possibly TRBD2 for D (6 bases). Per the germline V gene, CDR1 is LGHNA and CDR2 is YNFKEQ. V lost 4 bases, J lost 5 bases, and 13 bases lay in between. The CDR3 is made up of 14 amino acids. This CDR3 reads CASSPGGVGDTQYF. The CDR3 region has the DNA TGTGCCAGCAGCCCAGGAGGGGTAGGAGATACGCAGTATTTT.

The chain recombines TRBV29-1 with TRBJ1-5; D uncertain. From germline, CDR1 is SQVTM and CDR2 ANQGSEA. This CDR3 has 13 residues. V lost 4 bases to trimming and J lost 5 bases, with 12 bases between them. The CDR3 nucleotides are TGCAGCGTTGGGCATAGGGAGGATCAGCCCCAGCATTTT. It codes for CSVGHREDQPQHF.

In this sample, this clone turned up once. V usage is TRBV2 and J usage is TRBJ1-2; D call uncertain. Germline V gives CDR1 SNHLY, CDR2 FYNNEI. This CDR3 is 12 amino acids long. The V gene lost 5 bases and the J gene lost 8 bases, with 12 bases spanning the gap. The DNA for the CDR3 is TGTGCCAGCAGTTCTGACCGGAGGGGCTACACCTTC. Its protein product is CASSSDRRGYTF.

The chain recombines TRBV2 with TRBJ1-2; TRBD1 might be the D (6 bases). V was trimmed by 7 bases and J by 1 base, leaving 13 bases between them. The CDR3 runs 14 residues. Germline V CDR1 and CDR2: SNHLY, FYNNEI. In nucleotides, the CDR3 is TGTGCCAGCATTCCAGGGACACTTAACTATGGCTACACCTTC. Amino acid sequence: CASIPGTLNYGYTF.

This chain uses TRBV3-1 (or the pseudogene TRBV3-2) with TRBJ2-7, with 7 bases lining up with TRBD1. The length of the CDR3 is 15 residues. The germline gives CDR1 LGHDT, CDR2 YNNKEL (reference sequence). J gave up 2 bases and V 4 bases, and 8 bases lay outside the gene matches. CDR3 protein: CASSPSDREAYEQYF. The CDR3, as DNA: TGTGCCAGCAGCCCTTCCGACAGGGAAGCCTACGAGCAGTACTTC.

Concerning this clone: At one of its ends the junction is not consistent with the germline gene, which may arise from a read error. The V gene is TRBV14, the J gene TRBJ1-5, with D possibly matching TRBD1 (5 bases). The CDR3 contains 13 residues. Germline CDR1 reads SGHDN; CDR2 reads FVKESK. CDR3 amino acids: CASSQARDSSRYF. DNA for the CDR3: TGTGCCAGCAGCCAAGCCCGGGACTCCTCACGGTATTTT.

This chain links TRBV7-2 with TRBJ2-5; 7 positions match TRBD2. The germline V gene encodes CDR1 SGHTA and CDR2 FQGNSA. CDR3 length: 15 amino acids. Unmatched junction bases numbered 7, after V lost 5 bases and J lost 1 base. CDR3 region: CASSTGSSGQETQYF. The CDR3 nucleotides are TGTGCCAGCAGCACCGGTTCTAGCGGCCAAGAGACCCAGTACTTC.

The chain has TRBV11-3 and TRBJ1-1, with no clear D. The CDR3 runs to 13 residues. Deletions cut 2 bases from V and 1 base from J, with 5 bases between. Germline lookup yields CDR1 SGHNT and CDR2 YENEEA. This CDR3 is CASSLSPNTEAFF. In DNA, the CDR3 is TGTGCCAGCAGCTTAAGCCCGAACACTGAAGCTTTCTTT.

The V and J genes are TRBV2 and TRBJ1-5, with TRBD1 as a possible D gene (5 bases). The V and J ends lost 6 bases and 9 bases respectively, with 15 bases between them. Germline V lookup: CDR1 SNHLY, CDR2 FYNNEI. The CDR3 runs 13 residues. The DNA for the CDR3 is TGTGCCAGCAGGGGGCCTACCATCGCGCCCCAGCATTTT. Translating it yields CASRGPTIAPQHF.

The chain carries TRBV6-2 or TRBV6-3 and TRBJ2-5; D is uncertain. From germline, CDR1 is MNHEY and CDR2 SVGEGT. V was cut by 6 bases and J by 3 bases, with 8 bases left in between. This CDR3 contains 12 residues. The CDR3 coding sequence is TGTGCCAGCAGCTCAACGGAAGAGACCCAGTACTTC. It translates to CASSSTEETQYF.

The chain recombines TRBV7-9 with TRBJ2-3; no firm D call. Germline V gene data show CDR1 as SEHNR and CDR2 as FQNEAQ (reference sequence). V was clipped by 5 bases and J by 5 bases, with 8 bases between them. The length of the CDR3 is 12 residues. The CDR3 spells CASSLLQDTQYF. The CDR3 nucleotides are TGTGCCAGCAGCCTACTCCAAGATACGCAGTATTTT.

This chain connects TRBV7-6 to TRBJ1-6, with 7 positions matching TRBD1. V lost 5 bases and J lost 6; bases outside the gene matches: 7. From germline, CDR1 is SGHVS and CDR2 FNYEAQ. The CDR3 contains 15 residues. This CDR3 reads CASSPQTGTNSPLHF. CDR3 DNA sequence: TGTGCCAGCAGCCCCCAGACAGGGACTAATTCACCCCTCCACTTT. The whole variable domain, remainder taken from reference TRBV7-6 and TRBJ1-6, is GAGVSQSPRYKVTKRGQDVALRCDPISGHVSLYWYRQALGQGPEFLTYFNYEAQQDKSGLPNDRFSAERPEGSISTLTIQRTEQRDSAMYRCASSPQTGTNSPLHFGNGTRLTVT.

The chain is built from TRBV12-3 or TRBV12-4 and TRBJ2-1; the D is unclear. This CDR3 has 13 residues. V gave up 6 bases and J gave up 3 bases, with 9 bases separating them. CDR3 protein: CASSTYFYNEQFF. The DNA of the CDR3 is TGTGCCAGCAGCACATATTTCTACAATGAGCAGTTCTTC.